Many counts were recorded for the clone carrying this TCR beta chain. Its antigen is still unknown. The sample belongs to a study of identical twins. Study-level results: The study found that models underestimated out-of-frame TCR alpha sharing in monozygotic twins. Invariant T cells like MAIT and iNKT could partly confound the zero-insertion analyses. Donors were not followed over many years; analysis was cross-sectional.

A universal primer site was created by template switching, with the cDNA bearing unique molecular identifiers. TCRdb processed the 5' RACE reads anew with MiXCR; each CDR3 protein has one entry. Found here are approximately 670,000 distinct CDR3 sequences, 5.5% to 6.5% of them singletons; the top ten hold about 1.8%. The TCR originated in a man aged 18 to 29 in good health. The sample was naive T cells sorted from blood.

CDR3 loop: CASSSPSADEQFF. CDR3 in DNA: TGTGCCAGCAGTTCCCCTAGCGCAGATGAGCAGTTCTTC. The rearrangement links TRBV12-3 or TRBV12-4 to TRBJ2-1; the D gene is possibly TRBD2 (6 bases). The CDR3 runs 13 residues. Trimming took off 4 bases at V and 8 bases at J, with 12 bases between the two ends.